The text below deals with one T cell receptor (beta chain). These data come from a study of T-cell reconstitution after alpha-beta-depleted transplantation in children. Germline CDR1 reads LNHNV; CDR2 reads YYDKDF (reference sequence). The CDR3 totals 17 residues. V was cut by 3 bases and J by 7 bases, with 23 bases left in between. Preparation of the TCRbeta library was carried out with unique molecular identifiers. Each CDR3 protein gets one entry after TCRdb re-called the PCR reads with MiXCR. The profile shows around 450,000 distinct CDR3 sequences, around 16% of them singletons. The receptor comes from a boy less than two years old who had a stem cell transplant for Wiskott-Aldrich syndrome, so the T cells may come from the graft donor. J is TRBJ2-3 and V is TRBV15, with D tentatively TRBD1 or TRBD2 (5 bases each). The sample consisted of PBMCs, mostly from graft donor cells, taken 360 days after TCRalphabeta/CD19-depleted stem cell transplant. CDR3: CATSSEGLGLLTYTQYF. The CDR3 bases are TGTGCCACCAGCAGTGAGGGGTTAGGACTTCTGACGTATACGCAGTATTTT. The full variable domain, with the rest looked up from reference TRBV15 and TRBJ2-3, is DAMVIQNPRYQVTQFGKPVTLSCSQTLNHNVMYWYQQKSSQAPKLLFHYYDKDFNNEADTPDNFQSRRPNTSFCFLDIRSPGLGDTAMYLCATSSEGLGLLTYTQYFGPGTRLTVL.